A selection of T cell receptor beta chains follows, all from one sample in a study of OX40 agonist ivuxolimab in advanced cancers. Measured with immunoSEQ multiplex PCR; TCRdb has only the in-frame clones, and not every one. The sample shows around 46,000 clones, around nine tenths of them seen only once. Material: CD4+ or CD8+ T cells sorted from blood, obtained in a trial of the OX40 agonist ivuxolimab. All receptors come from an adult with an advanced solid tumor such as melanoma, head and neck, liver or kidney cancer. Both conserved end residues are part of each CDR3. A D gene is named only where the DNA matches it firmly. Clone size is stated in some rows and not others, as once, few, many or a class when expanded.

CASGQGADYGYTF	TGTGCCTCGGGACAGGGGGCGGACTATGGCTACACCTTC	once	TRBJ1-2	TRBV6-5	TRBD1
CATKSEAWNEQFF	TGTGCCACCAAATCAGAGGCATGGAATGAGCAGTTCTTC	.	TRBJ2-1	TRBV27	.
CASPILGGELFF	TGTGCCAGCCCGATCTTGGGCGGGGAGCTGTTTTTT	.	TRBJ2-2	TRBV6-5	.
CASSVVGGVSGNTIYF	TGTGCCAGCAGCGTAGTTGGGGGGGTTTCTGGAAACACCATATATTTT	.	TRBJ1-3	TRBV9	.
CASSPRDRQGARNTIYF	TGTGCCAGCTCACCACGGGATCGACAGGGGGCAAGAAACACCATATATTTT	.	TRBJ1-3	TRBV18	TRBD1
CASKSWGQETQYF	TGTGCCAGCAAATCGTGGGGGCAAGAGACCCAGTACTTC	.	TRBJ2-5	TRBV2	.
CASSDAQDLYEQYF	TGTGCCAGCAGTGATGCGCAGGACCTCTACGAGCAGTACTTC	.	TRBJ2-7	TRBV2	.
CASSLGGVGQTYGYTF	TGTGCCAGCAGCTTAGGTGGAGTGGGACAGACCTATGGCTACACCTTC	.	TRBJ1-2	TRBV7-9	TRBD1
CASSPQGYSNQPQHF	TGTGCCAGTAGCCCTCAGGGTTATAGCAATCAGCCCCAGCATTTT	.	TRBJ1-5	TRBV19	.
CASSTSGGLQPQHF	TGTGCCAGCTCAACATCAGGGGGCCTGCAGCCCCAGCATTTT	few	TRBJ1-5	TRBV18	TRBD1
CASSSDLSYEQYF	TGCGCCAGCAGCTCGGACCTTTCCTACGAGCAGTACTTC	once	TRBJ2-7	TRBV5-1	.
CASSEVLAGVHYNEQFF	TGTGCCAGCAGCGAAGTACTAGCGGGGGTACACTACAATGAGCAGTTCTTC	.	TRBJ2-1	TRBV14	TRBD2
CASSSTGDTEAFF	TGTGCCAGCAGTTCCACAGGGGATACTGAAGCTTTCTTT	few	TRBJ1-1	TRBV6-5	TRBD1
CASSLYSKGNEAFF	TGTGCCAGCAGCTTATACTCCAAGGGGAATGAAGCTTTCTTT	.	TRBJ1-1	TRBV11-2	.
CASSLAPSGQGFYEQYF	TGTGCCAGCAGCTTAGCCCCGTCGGGACAGGGGTTCTACGAGCAGTACTTC	.	TRBJ2-7	TRBV11-2	TRBD1
CASRVTGALFYEQYF	TGTGCCAGCAGGGTCACAGGGGCGCTGTTCTACGAGCAGTACTTC	once	TRBJ2-7	TRBV2	TRBD1
CASSLLSATGWPTNEKLFF	TGTGCCAGCAGCCTACTTTCAGCGACAGGGTGGCCAACTAATGAAAAACTGTTTTTT	.	TRBJ1-4	TRBV5-6	TRBD1
CASSPRGGTGFFKNIQYF	TGTGCCAGCAGCCCACGAGGGGGCACGGGGTTTTTCAAAAACATTCAGTACTTC	.	TRBJ2-4	TRBV4-2	TRBD1
CASSEGTPATQYF	TGTGCCAGCAGTGAAGGAACGCCGGCGACCCAGTACTTC	.	TRBJ2-5	TRBV2	.
CASSQDRAATNEKLFF	TGCGCCAGCAGCCAAGATAGGGCAGCAACTAATGAAAAACTGTTTTTT	.	TRBJ1-4	TRBV4-3	.
CASNPGTGGVETQYF	TGTGCCAGCAACCCCGGGACAGGGGGCGTGGAGACCCAGTACTTC	.	TRBJ2-5	TRBV27	TRBD1
CASSLSPGTRLLDTEAFF	TGTGCCAGCAGTTTATCGCCGGGGACACGTCTCTTGGACACTGAAGCTTTCTTT	.	TRBJ1-1	TRBV27	.
CASGLAGTLIVTQYF	TGTGCTAGTGGTTTGGCCGGGACCTTAATCGTTACGCAGTATTTT	.	TRBJ2-3	TRBV12-5	.